Listed below are T cell receptor beta chains from one sample, sequenced in a study of post-analysis software for immune sequencing data. One entry per CDR3 protein, called by TCRdb with MiXCR from the PCR reads. Counted here are a few hundred thousand distinct CDR3 sequences, roughly a third occurring once; the ten biggest clones make up 4% to 5.5%. Sequenced: blood. Receptors were obtained from a girl aged 5-17 years with multiple sclerosis. CDR3s include the opening cysteine and the closing phenylalanine or tryptophan. D genes are given only for firm matches. Rows may omit the clone size; those that give it use once, few, many or a size class.

v_gene: TRBV28; abundance: .; d_gene: .; j_gene: TRBJ2-3; CDR3nt: TGTGCCAGCAGTAATCCAGGCACAGATACGCAGTATTTT; CDR3aa: CASSNPGTDTQYF
v_gene: TRBV6-5; abundance: few; d_gene: TRBD1; j_gene: TRBJ1-1; CDR3nt: TGTGCCAGCGGAAGGGGGCTAACGGGCGGAGCTTTCTTT; CDR3aa: CASGRGLTGGAFF
v_gene: TRBV7-8; abundance: .; d_gene: TRBD1; j_gene: TRBJ2-3; CDR3nt: TGTGCCAGCAGCTCTTCCCTGGACAGGACCGGAGATACGCAGTATTTT; CDR3aa: CASSSSLDRTGDTQYF
v_gene: TRBV6-1; abundance: many; d_gene: .; j_gene: TRBJ2-1; CDR3nt: TGTGCCAGCAGGGGCGAGGGGGAATCCTACAATGAGCAGTTCTTC; CDR3aa: CASRGEGESYNEQFF
v_gene: TRBV9; abundance: few; d_gene: .; j_gene: TRBJ1-6; CDR3nt: TGTGCCGGCAGCGTAGACCAGGATTCACCCCTCCACTTT; CDR3aa: CAGSVDQDSPLHF
v_gene: TRBV5-1; abundance: many; d_gene: TRBD1; j_gene: TRBJ1-4; CDR3nt: TGCGCCAGCAGCCGCCAGGGGGGATCAACTAATGAAAAACTGTTTTTT; CDR3aa: CASSRQGGSTNEKLFF
v_gene: TRBV20-1; abundance: .; d_gene: TRBD2; j_gene: TRBJ2-4; CDR3nt: TGCAGTGCTAGAGATGACGGGGGGGTGGACATTCAGTACTTC; CDR3aa: CSARDDGGVDIQYF
v_gene: TRBV28; abundance: few; d_gene: .; j_gene: TRBJ2-5; CDR3nt: TGTGCCAGCTGGATGGGTGCCGGGCTGACCCAGTACTTC; CDR3aa: CASWMGAGLTQYF
v_gene: TRBV12-3/TRBV12-4; abundance: .; d_gene: .; j_gene: TRBJ2-3; CDR3nt: TGTGCCAGCAGACAAGGCACAGATGCGCAGTATTTT; CDR3aa: CASRQGTDAQYF
v_gene: TRBV10-3; abundance: .; d_gene: TRBD1; j_gene: TRBJ2-6; CDR3nt: TGTGCCATCAGTGTCACAGGGGGCGCGTCCGGGGCCAACGTCCTGACTTTC; CDR3aa: CAISVTGGASGANVLTF
v_gene: TRBV10-1; abundance: few; d_gene: .; j_gene: TRBJ1-1; CDR3nt: TGCGCCAGCAGTGGGGAGTTCACTGAAGCTTTCTTT; CDR3aa: CASSGEFTEAFF
v_gene: TRBV12-3/TRBV12-4; abundance: many; d_gene: .; j_gene: TRBJ1-2; CDR3nt: TGTGCCAGCAGTTTAGCGGACAGCCCGTACTATGGCTACACCTTC; CDR3aa: CASSLADSPYYGYTF
v_gene: TRBV30; abundance: .; d_gene: .; j_gene: TRBJ1-1; CDR3nt: TGTGCCTGGAGTTTCACGATGAACACTGAAGCTTTCTTT; CDR3aa: CAWSFTMNTEAFF
v_gene: TRBV5-1; abundance: .; d_gene: .; j_gene: TRBJ2-7; CDR3nt: TGCGCCAGCAGCTCCCCCTCGATCGCAGGGTTGTACGAGCAGTACTTC; CDR3aa: CASSSPSIAGLYEQYF
v_gene: TRBV28; abundance: many; d_gene: .; j_gene: TRBJ2-7; CDR3nt: TGTGCCAGCAATGGGGCTAGCCGTTTCTACGAGCAGTACTTC; CDR3aa: CASNGASRFYEQYF
v_gene: TRBV5-1; abundance: .; d_gene: .; j_gene: TRBJ1-2; CDR3nt: TGCGCCGCCGGGACTCATGGCTACACCTTC; CDR3aa: CAAGTHGYTF
v_gene: TRBV5-1; abundance: .; d_gene: .; j_gene: TRBJ2-7; CDR3nt: TGCGCCAGCAGCCACGGGTTCACGGATACCTACGAGCAGTACTTC; CDR3aa: CASSHGFTDTYEQYF
v_gene: TRBV6-2/TRBV6-3; abundance: many; d_gene: TRBD2; j_gene: TRBJ2-1; CDR3nt: TGTGCCAGCAGTTACTCAGCGGGAATAAATGAGCAGTTCTTC; CDR3aa: CASSYSAGINEQFF
v_gene: TRBV20-1; abundance: .; d_gene: TRBD1; j_gene: TRBJ1-2; CDR3nt: TGCAGTGCTAGAGGGGACAGTGGCGGCTACACCTTC; CDR3aa: CSARGDSGGYTF
v_gene: TRBV5-1; abundance: .; d_gene: TRBD1; j_gene: TRBJ2-2; CDR3nt: TGCGCCAGCAGCTTGACAGGGGGCGAAGGGGAGCTGTTTTTT; CDR3aa: CASSLTGGEGELFF
v_gene: TRBV10-3; abundance: .; d_gene: .; j_gene: TRBJ2-1; CDR3nt: TGTGCCATCAGTGAGGTAGTAACCAATGAGCAGTTCTTC; CDR3aa: CAISEVVTNEQFF
v_gene: TRBV5-1; abundance: .; d_gene: .; j_gene: TRBJ2-7; CDR3nt: TGCGCCAGCAGCTTGGGCCTAGGGGGAGACGAGCAGTACTTC; CDR3aa: CASSLGLGGDEQYF
v_gene: TRBV6-4; abundance: .; d_gene: .; j_gene: TRBJ2-3; CDR3nt: TGTGCCAGCAGTGACTCCCCAGGGGGCACAGATACGCAGTATTTT; CDR3aa: CASSDSPGGTDTQYF
v_gene: TRBV20-1; abundance: many; d_gene: TRBD2; j_gene: TRBJ2-5; CDR3nt: TGCAGTGCCAGTACGGGGGGGCTCGGGGAGACCCAGTACTTC; CDR3aa: CSASTGGLGETQYF
v_gene: TRBV30; abundance: .; d_gene: TRBD1; j_gene: TRBJ2-7; CDR3nt: TGTGCCTGGAGTCCGGGACAGGGGGTAGACGAGCAGTACTTC; CDR3aa: CAWSPGQGVDEQYF
v_gene: TRBV12-3/TRBV12-4; abundance: .; d_gene: .; j_gene: TRBJ1-1; CDR3nt: TGTGCCAGCAGTTTTGCGGTGGGGGACACTGAAGCTTTCTTT; CDR3aa: CASSFAVGDTEAFF
v_gene: TRBV20-1; abundance: many; d_gene: .; j_gene: TRBJ1-2; CDR3nt: TGCAGTGCTAACTACGGAGACGTTATCTATGGCTACACCTTC; CDR3aa: CSANYGDVIYGYTF
v_gene: TRBV7-3; abundance: few; d_gene: .; j_gene: TRBJ2-5; CDR3nt: TGTGCCAGCAGCTTATATGTCGGAGAGACCCAGTACTTC; CDR3aa: CASSLYVGETQYF
v_gene: TRBV5-1; abundance: many; d_gene: .; j_gene: TRBJ2-1; CDR3nt: TGCGCCAGCAGCTTGGGACTTCTCAACGACGCCCGCTCCTACAATGAGCAGTTCTTC; CDR3aa: CASSLGLLNDARSYNEQFF
v_gene: TRBV20-1; abundance: many; d_gene: TRBD1; j_gene: TRBJ1-1; CDR3nt: TGCAGTGCTAGGCCCGGGACAGGAGTCACTGAAGCTTTCTTT; CDR3aa: CSARPGTGVTEAFF
v_gene: TRBV7-2; abundance: many; d_gene: TRBD1; j_gene: TRBJ2-5; CDR3nt: TGTGCCAGCAGCTTCCCGGACAGGGAAGAGACCCAGTACTTC; CDR3aa: CASSFPDREETQYF
v_gene: TRBV7-2; abundance: .; d_gene: .; j_gene: TRBJ2-7; CDR3nt: TGTGCCAGCAGCCCGGGGTACCGGGGCGAGCAGTACTTC; CDR3aa: CASSPGYRGEQYF
v_gene: TRBV28; abundance: .; d_gene: .; j_gene: TRBJ2-7; CDR3nt: TGTGCCAGCAGTTTCTCAGGGAGCTACGAGCAGTACTTC; CDR3aa: CASSFSGSYEQYF
v_gene: TRBV5-6; abundance: many; d_gene: TRBD2; j_gene: TRBJ2-5; CDR3nt: TGTGCCAGCACCCCGTTGAGCGGGGGGGACCAAGAGACCCAGTACTTC; CDR3aa: CASTPLSGGDQETQYF
v_gene: TRBV5-1; abundance: .; d_gene: TRBD2; j_gene: TRBJ2-5; CDR3nt: TGCGCCAGCAGCTTGGATTTTCCGGGAGGGTCCCAAGAGACCCAGTACTTC; CDR3aa: CASSLDFPGGSQETQYF
v_gene: TRBV5-1; abundance: .; d_gene: .; j_gene: TRBJ2-3; CDR3nt: TGCGCCAGCAGCTTGGTGGGACTGGCGTCTAGCACAGATGCGCAGTATTTT; CDR3aa: CASSLVGLASSTDAQYF
v_gene: TRBV20-1; abundance: many; d_gene: .; j_gene: TRBJ2-5; CDR3nt: TGCAGTGCGAGCGGAACCCGGGTATCGGAGACCCAGTACTTC; CDR3aa: CSASGTRVSETQYF
v_gene: TRBV5-5; abundance: .; d_gene: .; j_gene: TRBJ2-3; CDR3nt: TGTGCCAGCAGCTTGGAGTGGGATACGCAGTATTTT; CDR3aa: CASSLEWDTQYF
v_gene: TRBV19; abundance: .; d_gene: .; j_gene: TRBJ2-6; CDR3nt: TGTGCCAGTAGTATAGATAGCGAGGCTGGGGCCAACGTCCTGACTTTC; CDR3aa: CASSIDSEAGANVLTF
v_gene: TRBV5-1; abundance: few; d_gene: TRBD1; j_gene: TRBJ2-5; CDR3nt: TGCGCCAGTAAAACAGGGGAAGGGCCACCATGGGAGACCCAGTACTTC; CDR3aa: CASKTGEGPPWETQYF
v_gene: TRBV7-2; abundance: few; d_gene: TRBD1; j_gene: TRBJ1-2; CDR3nt: TGTGCCAGCAGCGCTAGACAGGGAACAAACTATGGCTACACCTTC; CDR3aa: CASSARQGTNYGYTF
v_gene: TRBV25-1; abundance: .; d_gene: .; j_gene: TRBJ2-7; CDR3nt: TGTGCCAGCAGTGAACGGGGATGGGACGAGCAGTACTTC; CDR3aa: CASSERGWDEQYF
v_gene: TRBV4-1; abundance: few; d_gene: TRBD1; j_gene: TRBJ2-1; CDR3nt: TGCGCCAGCAGCCAAAGCTGGCCTATGGGACAGGGTTACAATGAGCAGTTCTTC; CDR3aa: CASSQSWPMGQGYNEQFF
v_gene: TRBV20-1; abundance: many; d_gene: .; j_gene: TRBJ2-3; CDR3nt: TGCAGTGCTAGAGGGAGGGCAACCGGAGGCACAGATACGCAGTATTTT; CDR3aa: CSARGRATGGTDTQYF
v_gene: TRBV7-3; abundance: medium-sized; d_gene: .; j_gene: TRBJ2-3; CDR3nt: TGTGCCAGCAGGTTGGACCTTGCAGATACGCAGTATTTT; CDR3aa: CASRLDLADTQYF
v_gene: TRBV6-5; abundance: .; d_gene: .; j_gene: TRBJ1-4; CDR3nt: TGTGCCAGCAGTTACTCGGGGGCAGGGAGGGAAAAACTGTTTTTT; CDR3aa: CASSYSGAGREKLFF